These 9 T cell receptor beta chains originate from one sample sequenced in a study of Ad26.COV2.S vaccination and SARS-CoV-2 variants. Documented treatment: around 19 received Ad26.COV2.S at low or high dose, single or two shots; roughly five received placebo; per-sample allocation not given. The samples date from day 63 after the first vaccine or placebo injection. TCRdb's copy holds only in-frame clones and misses some; the assay was immunoSEQ multiplex PCR. The table has under 500,000 clones, about 90% seen once; the top ten hold less than 2%. The input for sequencing was peripheral blood, taken in a trial of Ad26.COV2.S vaccine versus placebo. The receptors shown here come from a person between 18 and 65 years old who received the Ad26.COV2.S COVID-19 vaccine or a placebo.

The genes are TRBV4-1 and TRBJ2-5; D ambiguous. This CDR3 spans 17 amino acids. Looked up from germline, CDR1 is MGHRA and CDR2 is YSYEKL. V lost 3 bases to trimming and J lost 4 bases, with 21 bases between them. The CDR3 bases are TGCGCCAGCAGCCACACCTTGGGAAGGGTTGGTCGAGAGACCCAGTACTTC. Residues: CASSHTLGRVGRETQYF.

The chain couples TRBV6-2 or TRBV6-3 to TRBJ2-1; 9 bases are a match to TRBD1. The CDR3 covers 15 residues. CDR1 MNHEY and CDR2 SVGEGT come from the germline V gene. The ends lost 6 bases at V and 5 bases at J; junction bases unmatched: 8. The CDR3 region has the DNA TGTGCCAGCAGCAACGGGGGACAGGGAAACAATGAGCAGTTCTTC. Translated: CASSNGGQGNNEQFF.

This clone appeared a single time. The genes are TRBV4-3 and TRBJ2-7; D unresolved. Germline V gene data show CDR1 as LGHNA and CDR2 as YSLEER. The CDR3 consists of 14 residues. Deletions cut 0 bases from V and 5 bases from J, with 11 bases between. CDR3 nucleotide sequence: TGCGCCAGCAGCCAAGATCTGTGGGTCGACGAGCAGTACTTC. Encoded protein: CASSQDLWVDEQYF.

This sequence joins TRBV11-2 and TRBJ1-6; 7 bases match TRBD1. The CDR3 is 15 amino acids. V shed 5 bases, J shed 16 bases, and the junction held 17 bases outside the gene matches. Germline V gene data show CDR1 as SGHAT and CDR2 as FQNNGV. The CDR3 is CASSTFMGQPGLLHF. Here the CDR3 DNA reads TGTGCCAGCAGCACCTTTATGGGACAGCCAGGGTTGCTCCACTTT.

The chain combines TRBV7-8 with TRBJ1-1; possible D gene TRBD1, 6 bases. Germline V gives CDR1 SGHVS, CDR2 FQNEAQ. This CDR3 contains 14 residues. V shed 3 bases and J shed 3 bases, with 11 bases lying between them. CDR3 sequence: CASSFAGTHTEAFF. The CDR3 DNA reads as TGTGCCAGCAGCTTCGCCGGGACACACACTGAAGCTTTCTTT. Full variable domain (outside the CDR3, taken from reference TRBV7-8 and TRBJ1-1): GAGVSQSPRYKVAKRGQDVALRCDPISGHVSLFWYQQALGQGPEFLTYFQNEAQLDKSGLPSDRFFAERPEGSVSTLKIQRTQQEDSAVYLCASSFAGTHTEAFFGQGTRLTVV.

The rearrangement uses TRBV6-6 and TRBJ2-7, with D maybe TRBD1 (6 bases). The CDR3 spans 16 residues. Trimming stripped 2 bases from V and 3 bases from J, with 17 bases between. The V gene's germline CDR1 is MNHNY and CDR2 SVGAGI (reference sequence). The CDR3 sequence is CASSYLNRDPNYEQYF. CDR3 DNA: TGTGCCAGCAGTTACCTGAACAGGGACCCTAACTACGAGCAGTACTTC.

This chain joins TRBV21-1 and TRBJ2-1; the listed D gene, TRBD2, was not tested against the DNA. TRBV21-1 is marked as a pseudogene. This CDR3 contains 13 residues. CDR3 nucleotide sequence: TGTGCCAGCAGCACACCTAAGTACAATGAGCAGTTCTTC. It yields the protein CASSTPKYNEQFF.

The chain combines TRBV4-3 with TRBJ1-1; 9 bases line up with TRBD1. The germline CDR1 and CDR2 sequences are LGHNA and YSLEER. J lost 11 bases, V lost 0 bases, and 10 bases had no gene match. This CDR3 contains 15 residues. The CDR3 loop is CASSQEGGGTGRAFF. The DNA for the CDR3 is TGCGCCAGCAGCCAAGAAGGTGGGGGGACAGGGAGGGCTTTCTTT.

The chain links TRBV6-6 to TRBJ2-3; 7 bases are a match to TRBD1. Germline CDR1 MNHNY, CDR2 SVGAGI (reference sequence). V lost 5 bases, J lost 8 bases, and 19 bases stayed unmatched. CDR3 length: 17 amino acids. The chain's CDR3 is CASSPPEGDRVPVTQYF. DNA of the CDR3: TGTGCCAGCAGTCCGCCTGAGGGCGACAGGGTTCCAGTTACGCAGTATTTT.